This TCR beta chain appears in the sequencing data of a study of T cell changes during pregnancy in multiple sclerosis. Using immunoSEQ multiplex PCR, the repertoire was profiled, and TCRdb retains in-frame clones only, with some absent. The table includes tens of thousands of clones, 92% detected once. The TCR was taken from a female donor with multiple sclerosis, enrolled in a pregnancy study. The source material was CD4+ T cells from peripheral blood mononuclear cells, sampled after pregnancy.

The CDR3: CAISDMASGNTIYF. In DNA, the CDR3 is TGTGCCATCAGTGATATGGCCTCTGGAAACACCATATATTTT. V and J are TRBV10-3 and TRBJ1-3; no clear D. Germline CDR1 and CDR2: ENHRY and SYGVKD. The CDR3 totals 14 residues. The V gene lost 3 bases and the J gene lost 0 bases, with 6 bases spanning the gap.